This paragraph covers one T cell receptor beta chain sequence. Its ends do not fully match the called genes, so a read error is possible. Germline V CDR1 and CDR2: GTSNPN, SVGIG (reference sequence). The CDR3 contains 15 residues. The authors amplified TCR beta CDR3 regions from RNA transcripts. First-round RT-PCR with HTBI primers preceded a second-round multiplex PCR. TCRdb re-derived calls from the multiplex PCR reads in MiXCR, one entry per CDR3 protein. Of 300,000 to 450,000 distinct CDR3 sequences detected, approximately 17% appear once; the ten largest clones hold roughly 2.3%. The entry originates in a study of Graves' ophthalmopathy and Graves' hyperthyroidism. Turning to the study itself: Sampling took place at initial diagnosis, with peripheral blood obtained before any treatment.

The authors enrolled newly diagnosed hyperthyroidism patients aged 18 to 65 with under 2 months' duration. Establishment of the diagnosis relied upon clinical symptoms, serum thyroxine, TRAb, thyroid ultrasound and orbital computed tomography. Out of around 9.7 ml of fresh peripheral blood, PBMCs were obtained. The sequencing sample was made of peripheral blood. The TCR originated in an adult woman with stable Graves' hyperthyroidism. The V and J genes are TRBV30 and TRBJ1-1; D is perhaps TRBD1 (5 bases). The CDR3 loop reads CAWSVLGLEDTESFF. The DNA for the CDR3 is TGTGCCTGGAGTGTACTCGGTCTTGAGGACACTGAATCTTTCTTT.